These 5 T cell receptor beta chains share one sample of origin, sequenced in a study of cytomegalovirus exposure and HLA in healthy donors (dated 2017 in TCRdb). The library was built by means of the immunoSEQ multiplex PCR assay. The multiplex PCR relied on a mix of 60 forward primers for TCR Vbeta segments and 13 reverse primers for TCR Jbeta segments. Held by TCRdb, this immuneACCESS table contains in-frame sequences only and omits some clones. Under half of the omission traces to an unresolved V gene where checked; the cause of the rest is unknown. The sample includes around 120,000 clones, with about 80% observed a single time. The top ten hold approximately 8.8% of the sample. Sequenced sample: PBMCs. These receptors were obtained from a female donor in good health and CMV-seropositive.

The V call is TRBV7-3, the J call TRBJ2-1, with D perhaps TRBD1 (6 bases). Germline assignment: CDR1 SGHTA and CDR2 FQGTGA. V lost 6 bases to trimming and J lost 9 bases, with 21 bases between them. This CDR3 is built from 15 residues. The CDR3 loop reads CASSPNGGPIGEQFF. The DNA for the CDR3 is TGTGCCAGCAGTCCTAATGGGGGCCCGATCGGTGAGCAGTTCTTC.

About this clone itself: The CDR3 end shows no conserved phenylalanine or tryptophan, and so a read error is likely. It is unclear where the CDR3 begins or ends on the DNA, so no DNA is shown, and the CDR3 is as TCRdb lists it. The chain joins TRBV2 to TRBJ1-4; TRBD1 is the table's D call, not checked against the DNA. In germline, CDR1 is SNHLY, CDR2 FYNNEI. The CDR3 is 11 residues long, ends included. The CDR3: CASSELGRHRQ.

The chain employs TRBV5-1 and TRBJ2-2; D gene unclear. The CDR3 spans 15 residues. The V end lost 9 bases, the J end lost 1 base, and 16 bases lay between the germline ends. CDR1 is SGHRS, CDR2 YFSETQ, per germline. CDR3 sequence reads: CATRSPAVNTGELFF. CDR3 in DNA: TGCGCCACCCGATCTCCCGCAGTGAACACCGGGGAGCTGTTTTTT.

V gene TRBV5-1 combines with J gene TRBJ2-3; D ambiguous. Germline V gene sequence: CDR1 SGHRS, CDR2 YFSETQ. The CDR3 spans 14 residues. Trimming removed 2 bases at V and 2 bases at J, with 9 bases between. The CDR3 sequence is CASSFTVDTDTQYF. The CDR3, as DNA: TGCGCCAGCAGCTTTACAGTGGACACAGATACGCAGTATTTT.

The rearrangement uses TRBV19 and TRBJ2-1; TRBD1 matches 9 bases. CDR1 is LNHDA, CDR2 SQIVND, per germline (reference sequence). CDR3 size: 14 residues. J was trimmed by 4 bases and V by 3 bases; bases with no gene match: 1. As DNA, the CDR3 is TGTGCCAGTAGTATCGGGACAGGGTACAATGAGCAGTTCTTC. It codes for CASSIGTGYNEQFF.